Presented here are 11 T cell receptor beta chains from one specimen sequenced in a study of blood T cell repertoires in COVID-19. Using immunoSEQ multiplex PCR, the repertoire was profiled, and TCRdb retains in-frame clones only, with some absent. Of 200,000 or so clones in the sample, around nine tenths were seen once. Input material: PBMCs or T cells enriched from blood (not recorded which). The receptors stem from a man aged 30-40 years who had recovered from COVID-19.

V and J are TRBV7-6 and TRBJ2-1; the match to TRBD2 covers 8 bases. The J segment lost 6 bases and the V segment lost 2 bases, leaving 21 bases of the junction unmatched. The CDR3 totals 20 residues. CDR1 SGHVS and CDR2 FNYEAQ come from the germline V gene. The CDR3 loop is CASSLSTTGGGTRIPNEQFF. The CDR3 bases are TGTGCCAGCAGCTTAAGTACGACAGGAGGTGGGACTAGGATTCCCAATGAGCAGTTCTTC.

The chain employs TRBV5-4 and TRBJ1-1, with D perhaps TRBD1 (6 bases). This CDR3 is built from 15 residues. CDR1 and CDR2 (germline): SGHNT, YYREEE (reference sequence). V lost 2 bases, J lost 3 bases, and 14 bases lay in between. The CDR3: CASSLSGGSDTEAFF. CDR3 nucleotide sequence: TGTGCCAGCAGCTTATCGGGGGGCTCGGACACTGAAGCTTTCTTT.

This clone was counted once. CDR3 DNA: TGTGCCAGCGGCCCTTCAGGGGGTATATCAAAACTGTTTTTT. Its translation is CASGPSGGISKLFF. The chain has TRBV7-2 and TRBJ1-4, with 7 bases aligning to TRBD1. Germline V lookup: CDR1 SGHTA, CDR2 FQGNSA. J gave up 10 bases and V 8 bases, and 13 bases lay outside the gene matches. The length of the CDR3 is 14 residues.

The chain couples TRBV5-1 to TRBJ2-7, with D perhaps TRBD2 (6 bases). Germline assignment: CDR1 SGHRS and CDR2 YFSETQ. The CDR3 has 15 residues. V was cut by 2 bases and J by 2 bases, with 14 bases left in between. The CDR3 coding sequence is TGCGCCAGCAGCTTCGGGACTCCAGAGACCTACGAGCAGTACTTC. Translation: CASSFGTPETYEQYF.

The chain links TRBV27 to TRBJ2-5; 7 bases are a match to TRBD1. The CDR3 spans 13 residues. V shed 6 bases and J 5 bases; nucleotides not matched to a gene: 6. Germline loops: CDR1 MNHEY, CDR2 SMNVEV (reference sequence). The CDR3 DNA is TGTGCCAGCAGGCGACAGGGCCGGGAGACCCAGTACTTC. It encodes CASRRQGRETQYF.

The V call is TRBV7-9, the J call TRBJ2-6; D ambiguous. Germline CDR1 and CDR2: SEHNR and FQNEAQ (reference sequence). The V and J ends lost 5 bases and 0 bases respectively, with 8 bases between them. The CDR3 is 15 residues long. In nucleotides, the CDR3 is TGTGCCAGCAGCCTACAGCTCTCTGGGGCCAACGTCCTGACTTTC. This translates into CASSLQLSGANVLTF. The variable domain in full, with the rest retrieved from reference TRBV7-9 and TRBJ2-6, is DTGVSQNPRHKITKRGQNVTFRCDPISEHNRLYWYRQTLGQGPEFLTYFQNEAQLEKSRLLSDRFSAERPKGSFSTLEIQRTEQGDSAMYLCASSLQLSGANVLTFGAGSRLTVL.

J is TRBJ2-7 and V is TRBV6-2 or TRBV6-3, with 8 bases lining up with TRBD1. V trimming: 5 bases; J trimming: 6 bases; junction bases outside the gene matches: 3. The CDR3 loop spans 12 amino acids. The V gene's germline CDR1 is MNHEY and CDR2 SVGEGT. The chain's CDR3 is CASSQTGGEQYF. The DNA for the CDR3 is TGTGCCAGCAGTCAAACAGGGGGCGAGCAGTACTTC.

CDR3: CARNNPYPGSSAYNSPLHF. The DNA of the CDR3 is TGTGCCAGAAATAATCCCTACCCCGGGTCGAGCGCCTATAATTCACCCCTCCACTTT. The gene calls are TRBV2 and TRBJ1-6; D uncertain. Per the germline V gene, CDR1 is SNHLY and CDR2 is FYNNEI. The ends were cut back, 9 bases at V and 2 bases at J, with 26 bases in the middle. This CDR3 has 19 amino acids.

The chain has TRBV5-1 and TRBJ1-1, with TRBD1 as a possible D gene (6 bases). Per the germline V gene, CDR1 is SGHRS and CDR2 is YFSETQ. V was pared by 8 bases and J by 5 bases, with 19 bases between. This CDR3 spans 14 amino acids. The CDR3 nucleotides read TGCGCCAGTTGTGCTCCAGGGGCAAAGACTGAAGCTTTCTTT. Translated: CASCAPGAKTEAFF.

This clone is a singleton in its sample. This chain links TRBV5-4 with TRBJ1-6; D may be TRBD1 (6 bases). The CDR3 is 18 amino acids. Germline CDR1 is SGHNT and CDR2 is YYREEE (reference sequence). Deletions cut 0 bases from V and 7 bases from J, with 20 bases between. CDR3 sequence (DNA): TGTGCCAGCAGCTTGGTGTCGGGGGGCGGTAGTCGGAATTCACCCCTCCACTTT. This gives the protein CASSLVSGGGSRNSPLHF.

The chain is built from TRBV9 and TRBJ2-1; TRBD2 agrees at 10 bases. The CDR3 sequence is 16 residues long. V trimming: 1 base; J trimming: 1 base; junction bases outside the gene matches: 2. Germline CDR1 is SGDLS and CDR2 is YYNGEE. CDR3 bases: TGTGCCAGCAGCGTATCTAGCGGGGGTTCCTACAATGAGCAGTTCTTC. This translates into CASSVSSGGSYNEQFF.